A selection of T cell receptor beta chains follows, all from one sample in a study of T cells in Graves' hyperthyroidism and ophthalmopathy. One entry per CDR3 protein results from TCRdb running MiXCR on the multiplex PCR reads. There are 600,000 or so distinct CDR3 sequences in the sample; 13% to 15% occur only once, and around 13% lies in the top ten. Sequencing used blood. Receptors originate from a woman in her forties or fifties with Graves' ophthalmopathy. CDR3s include the opening cysteine and the closing phenylalanine or tryptophan. Fields, in order: clone size, D gene, V gene, J gene, CDR3 protein, CDR3 DNA. D genes are given only for firm matches. Not every row has a clone size; where given, it reads once, few, many or a size class.

once	NA	TRBV9	TRBJ1-2	CASSVGGGARESYTF	TGTGCCAGCAGCGTAGGAGGGGGGGCCCGTGAGAGCTACACCTTC
many	NA	TRBV20-1	TRBJ2-1	CSTRAPGVYNEQFF	TGCAGTACCCGGGCCCCCGGGGTCTACAATGAGCAGTTCTTC
many	TRBD2	TRBV6-2/TRBV6-3	TRBJ2-7	CASSASGRLRLEQYF	TGTGCCAGCAGCGCTAGCGGGAGGCTTCGACTCGAGCAGTACTTC
many	NA	TRBV28	TRBJ1-2	CASSRVVGGYTF	TGTGCCAGCAGTCGAGTCGTGGGGGGCTACACCTTC
many	NA	TRBV7-2	TRBJ1-2	CASSLGRTNYGYTF	TGTGCCAGCAGTTTAGGACGGACTAACTATGGCTACACCTTC
NA	TRBD2	TRBV24-1	TRBJ2-1	CATSDLTSERANEQFF	TGTGCCACCAGTGACCTCACTAGCGAGAGGGCTAATGAGCAGTTCTTC
few	NA	TRBV19	TRBJ1-1	CASSTNLAPNTEAFF	TGTGCCAGTAGTACCAACCTAGCCCCGAACACTGAAGCTTTCTTT
NA	NA	TRBV6-2/TRBV6-3	TRBJ1-1	CASSAPGEGTEAFF	TGTGCCAGCAGTGCCCCAGGGGAGGGCACTGAAGCTTTCTTT
many	NA	TRBV30	TRBJ1-4	CAWNSATNEKLFF	TGTGCCTGGAACAGTGCAACTAATGAAAAACTGTTTTTT
few	TRBD1	TRBV9	TRBJ2-5	CASSLGQATYQETQYF	TGTGCCAGCAGCCTTGGACAGGCGACGTACCAAGAGACCCAGTACTTC
NA	NA	TRBV4-3	TRBJ2-2	CASSHRAGTNTGELFF	TGCGCCAGCAGCCATCGAGCGGGTACGAACACCGGGGAGCTGTTTTTT
few	NA	TRBV6-5	TRBJ1-1	CASSYSKGRPNTEAFF	TGTGCCAGCAGTTACTCTAAAGGACGGCCGAACACTGAAGCTTTCTTT
many	TRBD1	TRBV12-3/TRBV12-4	TRBJ1-1	CASSLIVVPTGGTYTEAFF	TGTGCCAGCAGTTTAATTGTCGTTCCGACAGGGGGAACGTACACTGAAGCTTTCTTT
many	NA	TRBV3-1	TRBJ2-7	CASSQSLGRSYEQYF	TGTGCCAGCAGCCAATCACTAGGTCGGTCCTACGAGCAGTACTTC
many	TRBD1	TRBV7-2	TRBJ2-7	CASSFLTGYAIEQYF	TGTGCCAGCAGCTTTCTGACAGGGTATGCCATCGAGCAGTACTTC
few	NA	TRBV15	TRBJ1-2	CATSRDFMGGNYGYTF	TGTGCCACCAGCAGAGATTTTATGGGAGGGAACTATGGCTACACCTTC
many	NA	TRBV11-2	TRBJ2-1	CASSFARSSYNEQFF	TGTGCCAGCAGCTTTGCGCGGAGCTCCTACAATGAGCAGTTCTTC
many	NA	TRBV6-2/TRBV6-3	TRBJ2-7	CASTSGVGSYEQYF	TGTGCCAGCACTTCGGGTGTCGGATCCTACGAGCAGTACTTC
NA	NA	TRBV29-1	TRBJ1-4	CSVGDGRNEKLFF	TGCAGCGTTGGGGACGGACGGAATGAAAAACTGTTTTTT
few	NA	TRBV6-2/TRBV6-3	TRBJ1-3	CARGGAGGNTIYF	TGTGCCAGGGGGGGGGCAGGGGGAAACACCATATATTTT